A selection of T cell receptor beta chains follows, all from one sample in a study of T cell clonotyping in hematopoietic cell transplantation. Produced via immunoSEQ multiplex PCR; TCRdb's table is partial and in-frame only. The sample yields about 16,000 clones, approximately 87% seen once. Sequenced input: peripheral blood mononuclear cells. The receptors here all came from a man over 45 in good health. Some clones in this sample may be carry-over from other donors' samples. Each CDR3 is given without its conserved first and last residue.

>TRBJ2-3|TRBV7-2
ASSSRASDTQY
>TRBJ2-6|TRBV7-2
ASSPGTGVPGANVLT
>TRBJ2-7|TRBV25-1
ASSEYRDRGTYEQY
>TRBJ1-1|TRBV7-7
ASSLEMNTEAF
>TRBJ2-7|TRBV7-9
ASSSDPPGTGDEQY
>TRBJ1-5|TRBV28
ASSMPGAGNQPQH
>TRBJ2-7|TRBV7-9
ASSFSGTPGSEQY
>TRBJ1-2|TRBV2
ASGGQYYGYT
>TRBJ2-3|TRBV27
ASSLTHTDTQY
>TRBJ2-3|TRBV7-6
ASSLAGGASTDTQY
>TRBJ2-3|TRBV2
ASSEGLAGFETDTQY
>TRBJ2-5|TRBV6-5
ASSKPQETQY
>TRBJ1-1|TRBV10-1
ASPGGMNTEAF
>TRBJ1-1|TRBV30
AWSQDPADTEAF
>TRBJ2-5|TRBV5-1
ASSFGQQETQY
>TRBJ1-5|TRBV2
ASKQTAH
>TRBJ1-2|TRBV28
ASSAPGEGYT
>TRBJ2-1|TRBV5-1
ASSPGTDEQF
>TRBJ2-7|TRBV5-1
ASSPELQGAYEQY
>TRBJ2-3|TRBV4-1
ASSQDEASGEDTQY
>TRBJ1-5|TRBV30
AWSYSRGGSQPQH
>TRBJ1-4|TRBV5-6
ASRYTREGKLF
>TRBJ1-5|TRBV19
ASSIGGGLYQPQH
>TRBJ2-7|TRBV7-9
ASSPGYEQY
>TRBJ2-3|TRBV11-2
ASNLGVPRTDTQY
>TRBJ2-5|TRBV7-8
ASRSELGRQETQY
>TRBJ2-7|TRBV14
ASSHRHPSYEQY
>TRBJ1-3|TRBV13
AIGGPGNTIY
>TRBJ1-2|TRBV11-1
ASSLVAWTDGYT
>TRBJ1-6|TRBV7-2
ASSLDPISPLH
>TRBJ1-5|TRBV2
ASTQGSQPQH
>TRBJ1-2|TRBV15
ATSRDRGAYGYT
>TRBJ1-2|TRBV9
ASRRSQDYGYT
>TRBJ1-6|TRBV2
ASRATGVSPLH
>TRBJ2-7|TRBV7-6
ASRGAGEHEQY
>TRBJ1-5|TRBV6-5
ASSYSPSSNQPQH
>TRBJ1-1|TRBV6-5
ASSYSRGGEAF
>TRBJ1-5|TRBV28
ASTPHRESNQPQH
>TRBJ1-2|TRBV7-8
ASSAEGAWNYGYT
>TRBJ1-5|TRBV2
ASSAYGDQPQH
>TRBJ2-1|TRBV20-1
SAPGNEQF
>TRBJ1-4|TRBV9
ASSAPGTANEKLF